The rows below give T cell receptor beta chains drawn from one sample of a study of blood T cell repertoires in COVID-19. Clones were sequenced by immunoSEQ multiplex PCR, and TCRdb holds only the in-frame ones, with some missing. The sample comprises around 330,000 clones, about 89% of which are singletons, and about 5.2% rests with the top ten. Sequenced material: PBMCs or T cells enriched from blood (not recorded which). Receptors originate from a man aged 60-69 years who had recovered from COVID-19. CDR3s include the opening cysteine and the closing phenylalanine or tryptophan. A D gene is named only where the DNA matches it firmly. Only some rows state a clone size, as once, few, many or a class for expanded clones.

V gene	CDR3 length	J gene	D gene	clone size	CDR3 protein	CDR3 DNA
TRBV28	15	TRBJ1-2	NA	few	CASSPRAPQFYGYTF	TGTGCCAGCAGCCCCAGGGCCCCTCAGTTCTATGGCTACACCTTC
TRBV2	16	TRBJ2-1	NA	NA	CASSDREPVSYNEQFF	TGTGCCAGCAGCGACCGGGAGCCCGTCTCCTACAATGAGCAGTTCTTC
TRBV28	16	TRBJ2-7	TRBD2	NA	CASSLFRAGGFYEQYF	TGTGCCAGCAGTTTATTCCGAGCGGGAGGGTTCTACGAGCAGTACTTC
TRBV28	15	TRBJ2-7	TRBD1	NA	CASRLGTGLPYEQYF	TGTGCCAGCCGGTTGGGGACAGGCTTACCCTACGAGCAGTACTTC
TRBV18	16	TRBJ2-5	TRBD2	NA	CASSTRLAGLQETQYF	TGTGCCAGCTCGACCCGACTAGCGGGGCTCCAAGAGACCCAGTACTTC
TRBV15	14	TRBJ2-7	NA	NA	CATSRENPAYEQYF	TGTGCCACCAGCAGAGAGAACCCGGCCTACGAGCAGTACTTC
TRBV11-2	13	TRBJ1-1	NA	NA	CASSPTTGVGAFF	TGTGCCAGCAGCCCTACTACGGGTGTTGGAGCTTTCTTT
TRBV3-1/TRBV3-2	16	TRBJ1-5	NA	NA	CASSQGSAAGNQPQHF	TGTGCCAGCAGCCAAGGCAGCGCAGCTGGCAATCAGCCCCAGCATTTT
TRBV12-3/TRBV12-4	13	TRBJ2-3	TRBD2	NA	CASRLAGVDTQYF	TGTGCCAGCAGACTAGCGGGAGTAGATACGCAGTATTTT
TRBV3-1/TRBV3-2	13	TRBJ2-5	NA	NA	CASSQVFSSSQYF	TGTGCCAGCAGCCAAGTCTTCTCCAGTTCCCAGTACTTC